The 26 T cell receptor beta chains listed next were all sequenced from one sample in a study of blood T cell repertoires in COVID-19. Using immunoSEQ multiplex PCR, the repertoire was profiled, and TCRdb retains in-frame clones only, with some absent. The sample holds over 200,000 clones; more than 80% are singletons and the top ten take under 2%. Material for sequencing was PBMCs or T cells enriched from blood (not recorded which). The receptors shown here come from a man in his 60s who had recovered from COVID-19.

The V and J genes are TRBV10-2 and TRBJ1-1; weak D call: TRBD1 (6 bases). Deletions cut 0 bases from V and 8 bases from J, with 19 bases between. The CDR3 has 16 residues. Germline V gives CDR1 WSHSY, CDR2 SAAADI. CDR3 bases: TGCGCCAGCAGTGAGTCGATGGGGACACAAAATAGGGAAGCTTTCTTT. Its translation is CASSESMGTQNREAFF.

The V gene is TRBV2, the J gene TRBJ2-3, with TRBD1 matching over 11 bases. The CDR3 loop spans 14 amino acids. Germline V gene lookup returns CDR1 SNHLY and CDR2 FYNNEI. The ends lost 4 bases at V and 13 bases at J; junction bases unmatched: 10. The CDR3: CASSVTRTGGEEYF. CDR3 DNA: TGTGCCAGCAGTGTTACCCGGACAGGGGGCGAGGAGTATTTT.

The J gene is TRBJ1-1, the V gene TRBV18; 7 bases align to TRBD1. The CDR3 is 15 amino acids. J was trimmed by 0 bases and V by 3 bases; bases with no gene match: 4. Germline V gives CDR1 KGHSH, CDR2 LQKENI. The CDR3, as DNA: TGTGCCAGCTCACCTCCCGGGACAGTGAACACTGAAGCTTTCTTT. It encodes CASSPPGTVNTEAFF.

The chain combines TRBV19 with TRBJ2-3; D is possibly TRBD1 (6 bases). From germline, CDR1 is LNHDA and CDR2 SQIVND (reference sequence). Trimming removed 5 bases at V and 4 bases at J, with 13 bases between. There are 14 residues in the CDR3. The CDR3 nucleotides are TGTGCCAGTAGTGGGGGCCAGCTGGCAGATACGCAGTATTTT. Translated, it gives CASSGGQLADTQYF. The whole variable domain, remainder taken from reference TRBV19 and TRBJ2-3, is DGGITQSPKYLFRKEGQNVTLSCEQNLNHDAMYWYRQDPGQGLRLIYYSQIVNDFQKGDIAEGYSVSREKKESFPLTVTSAQKNPTAFYLCASSGGQLADTQYFGPGTRLTVL.

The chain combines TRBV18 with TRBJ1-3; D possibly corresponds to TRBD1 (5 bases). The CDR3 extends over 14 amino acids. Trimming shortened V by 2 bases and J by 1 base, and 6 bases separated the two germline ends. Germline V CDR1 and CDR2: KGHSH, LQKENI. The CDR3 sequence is CASSPGASGNTIYF. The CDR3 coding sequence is TGTGCCAGCTCACCAGGGGCTTCTGGAAACACCATATATTTT.

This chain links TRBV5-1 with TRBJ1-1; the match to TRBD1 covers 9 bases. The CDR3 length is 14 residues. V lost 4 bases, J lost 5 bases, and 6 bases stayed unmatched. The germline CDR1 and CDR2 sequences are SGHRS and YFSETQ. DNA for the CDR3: TGCGCCAGCAGCAAGGGACAGGGATGGACTGAAGCTTTCTTT. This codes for CASSKGQGWTEAFF. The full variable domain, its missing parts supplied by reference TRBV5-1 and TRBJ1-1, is KAGVTQTPRYLIKTRGQQVTLSCSPISGHRSVSWYQQTPGQGLQFLFEYFSETQRNKGNFPGRFSGRQFSNSRSEMNVSTLELGDSALYLCASSKGQGWTEAFFGQGTRLTVV.

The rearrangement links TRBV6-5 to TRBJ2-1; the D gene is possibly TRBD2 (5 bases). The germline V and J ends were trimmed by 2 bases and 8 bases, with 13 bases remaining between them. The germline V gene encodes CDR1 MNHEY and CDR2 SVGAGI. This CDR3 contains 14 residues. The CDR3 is CASSYRTLSYEQFF. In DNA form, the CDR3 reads TGTGCCAGCAGTTACAGGACTTTAAGCTATGAGCAGTTCTTC.

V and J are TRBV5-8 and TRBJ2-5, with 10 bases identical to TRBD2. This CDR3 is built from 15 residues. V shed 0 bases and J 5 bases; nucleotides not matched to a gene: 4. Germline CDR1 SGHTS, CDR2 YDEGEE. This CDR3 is CASSLAAGGQETQYF. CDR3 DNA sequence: TGTGCCAGCAGCTTGGCAGCGGGGGGGCAGGAGACCCAGTACTTC.

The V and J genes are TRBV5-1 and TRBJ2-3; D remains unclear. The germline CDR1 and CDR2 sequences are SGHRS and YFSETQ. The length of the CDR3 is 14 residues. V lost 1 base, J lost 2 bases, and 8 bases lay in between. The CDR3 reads CASSLRQATDTQYF. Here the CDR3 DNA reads TGCGCCAGCAGCTTGAGACAAGCCACAGATACGCAGTATTTT.

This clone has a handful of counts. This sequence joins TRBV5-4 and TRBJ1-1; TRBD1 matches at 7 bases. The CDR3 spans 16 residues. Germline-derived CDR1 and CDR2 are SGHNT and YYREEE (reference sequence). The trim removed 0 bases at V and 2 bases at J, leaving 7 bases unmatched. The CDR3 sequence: CASSLEPRGSNTEAFF. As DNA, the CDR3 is TGTGCCAGCAGCTTGGAGCCCAGGGGGAGTAACACTGAAGCTTTCTTT.

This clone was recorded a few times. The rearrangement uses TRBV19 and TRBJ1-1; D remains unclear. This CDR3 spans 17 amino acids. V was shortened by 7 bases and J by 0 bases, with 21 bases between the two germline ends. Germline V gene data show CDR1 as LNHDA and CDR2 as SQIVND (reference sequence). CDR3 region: CASKYRGTGTVNTEAFF. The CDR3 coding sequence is TGTGCCAGTAAGTATCGTGGAACGGGAACGGTGAACACTGAAGCTTTCTTT.

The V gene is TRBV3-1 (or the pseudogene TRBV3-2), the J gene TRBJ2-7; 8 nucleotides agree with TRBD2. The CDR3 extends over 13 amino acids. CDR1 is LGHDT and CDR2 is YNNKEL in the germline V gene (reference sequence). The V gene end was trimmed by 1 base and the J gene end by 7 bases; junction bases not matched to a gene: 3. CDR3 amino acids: CASSQGRGGEQYF. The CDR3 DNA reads TGTGCCAGCAGCCAAGGCCGGGGGGGGGAGCAGTACTTC.

The chain's CDR3 is CASSIGSGANTDTQYF. In DNA form, the CDR3 reads TGTGCCAGTAGTATAGGGAGCGGGGCAAACACAGATACGCAGTATTTT. The chain uses TRBV19 and TRBJ2-3; TRBD2 aligns across 7 bases. CDR1 and CDR2 from the germline V gene are LNHDA and SQIVND (reference sequence). This CDR3 is built from 16 residues. V gave up 1 base and J gave up 2 bases; unmatched junction bases: 6. The whole variable domain, remainder taken from reference TRBV19 and TRBJ2-3, is DGGITQSPKYLFRKEGQNVTLSCEQNLNHDAMYWYRQDPGQGLRLIYYSQIVNDFQKGDIAEGYSVSREKKESFPLTVTSAQKNPTAFYLCASSIGSGANTDTQYFGPGTRLTVL.

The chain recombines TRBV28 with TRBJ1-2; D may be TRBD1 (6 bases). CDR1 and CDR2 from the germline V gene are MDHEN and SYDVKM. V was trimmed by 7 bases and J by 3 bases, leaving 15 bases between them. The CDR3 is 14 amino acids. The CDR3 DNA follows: TGTGCCAGCATTTTCCGAGGGGGACACTATGGCTACACCTTC. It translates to CASIFRGGHYGYTF.

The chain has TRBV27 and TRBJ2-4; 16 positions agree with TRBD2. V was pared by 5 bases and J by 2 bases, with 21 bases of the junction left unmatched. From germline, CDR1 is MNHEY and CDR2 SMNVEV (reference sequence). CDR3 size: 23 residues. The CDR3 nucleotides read TGTGCCAGCAGTAAGCGTACCGGGACTAGCGGGGGGGCCCATACCGGGCCCAAAAACATTCAGTACTTC. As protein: CASSKRTGTSGGAHTGPKNIQYF.

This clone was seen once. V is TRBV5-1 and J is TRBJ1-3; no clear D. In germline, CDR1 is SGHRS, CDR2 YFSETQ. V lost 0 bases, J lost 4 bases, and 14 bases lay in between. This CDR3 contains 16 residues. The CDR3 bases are TGCGCCAGCAGCTTGGGATTCAGTTCCCCAGGAAACACCATATATTTT. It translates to CASSLGFSSPGNTIYF.

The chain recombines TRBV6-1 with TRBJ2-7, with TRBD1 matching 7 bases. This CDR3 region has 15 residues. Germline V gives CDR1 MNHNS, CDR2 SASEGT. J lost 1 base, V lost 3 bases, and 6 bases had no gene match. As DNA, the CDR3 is TGTGCCAGCAGTGATCAGGGGGTCTATTCCTACGAGCAGTACTTC. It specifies CASSDQGVYSYEQYF.

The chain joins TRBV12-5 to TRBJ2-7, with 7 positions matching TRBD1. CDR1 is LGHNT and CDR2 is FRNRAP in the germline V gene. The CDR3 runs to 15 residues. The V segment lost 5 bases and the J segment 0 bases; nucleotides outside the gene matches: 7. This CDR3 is CASGLPGTDSYEQYF. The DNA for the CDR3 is TGTGCTAGTGGTCTCCCCGGGACAGACTCCTACGAGCAGTACTTC.

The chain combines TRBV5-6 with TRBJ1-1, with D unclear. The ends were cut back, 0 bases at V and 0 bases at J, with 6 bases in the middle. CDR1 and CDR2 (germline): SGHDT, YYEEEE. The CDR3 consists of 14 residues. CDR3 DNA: TGTGCCAGCAGCTTGGGGCAGATGAACACTGAAGCTTTCTTT. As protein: CASSLGQMNTEAFF.

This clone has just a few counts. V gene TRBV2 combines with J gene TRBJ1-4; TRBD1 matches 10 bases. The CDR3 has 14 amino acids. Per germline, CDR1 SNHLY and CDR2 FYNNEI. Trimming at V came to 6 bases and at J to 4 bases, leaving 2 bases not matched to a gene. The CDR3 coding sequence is TGTGCCAGCAGGGGGACAGGGGATAATGAAAAACTGTTTTTT. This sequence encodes CASRGTGDNEKLFF.

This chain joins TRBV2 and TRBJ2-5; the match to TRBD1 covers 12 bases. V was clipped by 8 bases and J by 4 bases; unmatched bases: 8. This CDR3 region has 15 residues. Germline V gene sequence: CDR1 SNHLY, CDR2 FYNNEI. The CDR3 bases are TGTGCCAGCGCGGCCGGGACAGGGGGCGCAGAGACCCAGTACTTC. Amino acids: CASAAGTGGAETQYF.

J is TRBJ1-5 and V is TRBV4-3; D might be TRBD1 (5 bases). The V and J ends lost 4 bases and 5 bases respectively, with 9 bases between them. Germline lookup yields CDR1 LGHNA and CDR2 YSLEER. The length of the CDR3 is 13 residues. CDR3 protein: CASSLGVHQPQHF. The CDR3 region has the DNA TGCGCCAGCAGCCTAGGGGTTCATCAGCCCCAGCATTTT.

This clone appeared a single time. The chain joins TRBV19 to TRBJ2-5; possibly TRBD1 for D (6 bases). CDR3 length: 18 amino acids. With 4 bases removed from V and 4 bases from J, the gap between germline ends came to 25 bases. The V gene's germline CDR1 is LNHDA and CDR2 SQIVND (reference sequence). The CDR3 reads CASSTHWTAYRRGETQYF. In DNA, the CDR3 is TGTGCCAGTAGTACCCACTGGACAGCTTACCGTCGGGGAGAGACCCAGTACTTC.

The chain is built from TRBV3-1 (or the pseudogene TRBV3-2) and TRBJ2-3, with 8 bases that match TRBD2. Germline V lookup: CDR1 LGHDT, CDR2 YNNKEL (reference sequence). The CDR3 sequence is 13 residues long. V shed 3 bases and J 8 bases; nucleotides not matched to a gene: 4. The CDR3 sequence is CASSQGLVGTQYF. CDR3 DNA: TGTGCCAGCAGCCAGGGACTAGTCGGTACGCAGTATTTT.

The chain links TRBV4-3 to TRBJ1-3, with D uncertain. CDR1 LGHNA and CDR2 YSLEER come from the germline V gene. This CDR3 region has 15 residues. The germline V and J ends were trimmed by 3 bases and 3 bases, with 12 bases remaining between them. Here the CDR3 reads CASSQDGVIGNTIYF. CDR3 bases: TGCGCCAGCAGCCAGGACGGGGTTATTGGAAACACCATATATTTT.

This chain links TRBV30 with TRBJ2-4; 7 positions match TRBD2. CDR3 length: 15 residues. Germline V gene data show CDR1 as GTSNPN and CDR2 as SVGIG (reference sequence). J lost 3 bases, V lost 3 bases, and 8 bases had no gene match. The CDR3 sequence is CAWRTVGGGKNIQYF. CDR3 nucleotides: TGTGCCTGGAGGACCGTGGGGGGGGGCAAAAACATTCAGTACTTC. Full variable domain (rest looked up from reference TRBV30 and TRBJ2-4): SQTIHQWPATLVQPVGSPLSLECTVEGTSNPNLYWYRQAAGRGLQLLFYSVGIGQISSEVPQNLSASRPQDRQFILSSKKLLLSDSGFYLCAWRTVGGGKNIQYFGAGTRLSVL.